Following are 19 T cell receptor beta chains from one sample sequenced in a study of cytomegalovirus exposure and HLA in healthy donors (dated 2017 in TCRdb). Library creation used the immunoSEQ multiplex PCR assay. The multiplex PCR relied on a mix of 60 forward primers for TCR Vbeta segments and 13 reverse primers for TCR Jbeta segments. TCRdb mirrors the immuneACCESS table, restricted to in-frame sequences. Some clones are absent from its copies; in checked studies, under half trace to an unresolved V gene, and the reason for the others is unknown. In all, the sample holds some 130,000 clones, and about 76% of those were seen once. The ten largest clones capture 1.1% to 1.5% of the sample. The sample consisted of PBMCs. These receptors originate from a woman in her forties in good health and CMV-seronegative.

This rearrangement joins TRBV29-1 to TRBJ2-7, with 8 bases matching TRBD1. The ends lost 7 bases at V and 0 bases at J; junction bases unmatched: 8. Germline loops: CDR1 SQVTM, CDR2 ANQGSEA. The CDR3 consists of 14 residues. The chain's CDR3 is CSALRTGSSYEQYF. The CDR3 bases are TGCAGCGCACTCCGGACAGGGAGCTCCTACGAGCAGTACTTC.

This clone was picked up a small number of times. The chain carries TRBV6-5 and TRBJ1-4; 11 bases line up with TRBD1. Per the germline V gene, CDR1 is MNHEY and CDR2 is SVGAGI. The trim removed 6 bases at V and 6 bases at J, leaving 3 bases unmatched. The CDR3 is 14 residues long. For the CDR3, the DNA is TGTGCCAGCAGCGGACAGGGGGCTTATGAAAAACTGTTTTTT. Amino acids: CASSGQGAYEKLFF.

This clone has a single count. The CDR3: CASSSGTGPIPANEKLFF. The CDR3, as DNA: TGTGCCAGCAGCTCCGGGACAGGGCCGATCCCAGCTAATGAAAAACTGTTTTTT. The chain links TRBV5-4 to TRBJ1-4; TRBD1 aligns across 9 bases. V was clipped by 3 bases and J by 3 bases; unmatched bases: 12. The CDR3 totals 18 residues. CDR1 is SGHNT and CDR2 is YYREEE in the germline V gene (reference sequence).

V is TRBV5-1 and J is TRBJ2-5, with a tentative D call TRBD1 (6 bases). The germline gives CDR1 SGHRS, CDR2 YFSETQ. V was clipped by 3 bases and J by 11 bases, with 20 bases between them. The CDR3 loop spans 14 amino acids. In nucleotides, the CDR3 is TGCGCCAGCAGCTGGGACATCCGATCTAGGGAGCAGTACTTC. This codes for CASSWDIRSREQYF.

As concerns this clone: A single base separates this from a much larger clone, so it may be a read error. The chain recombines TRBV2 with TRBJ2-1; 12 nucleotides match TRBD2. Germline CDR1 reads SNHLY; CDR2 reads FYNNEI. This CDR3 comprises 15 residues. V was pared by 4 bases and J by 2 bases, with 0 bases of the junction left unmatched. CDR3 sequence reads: CASSGLAGAYNEQFF. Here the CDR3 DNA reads TGTGCCAGCAGTGGACTAGCGGGGGCCTACAATGAGCAGTTCTTC.

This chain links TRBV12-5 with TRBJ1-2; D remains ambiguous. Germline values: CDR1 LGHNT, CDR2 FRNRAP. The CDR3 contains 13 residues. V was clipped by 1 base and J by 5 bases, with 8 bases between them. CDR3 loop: CASGLAFRYGYTF. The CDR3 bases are TGTGCTAGTGGTTTGGCCTTCCGGTATGGCTACACCTTC.

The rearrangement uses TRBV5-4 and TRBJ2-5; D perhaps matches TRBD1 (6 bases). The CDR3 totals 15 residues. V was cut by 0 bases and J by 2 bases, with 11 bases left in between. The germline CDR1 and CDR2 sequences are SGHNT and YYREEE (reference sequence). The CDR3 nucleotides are TGTGCCAGCAGCTTGGGGCAGGGGTGGCAAGAGACCCAGTACTTC. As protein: CASSLGQGWQETQYF.

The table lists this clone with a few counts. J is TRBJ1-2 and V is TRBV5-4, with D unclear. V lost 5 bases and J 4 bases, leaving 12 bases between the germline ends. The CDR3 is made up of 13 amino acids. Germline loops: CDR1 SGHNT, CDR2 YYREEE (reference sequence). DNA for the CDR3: TGTGCCAGCAGGGAAGCAGCGAGCTATGGCTACACCTTC. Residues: CASREAASYGYTF.

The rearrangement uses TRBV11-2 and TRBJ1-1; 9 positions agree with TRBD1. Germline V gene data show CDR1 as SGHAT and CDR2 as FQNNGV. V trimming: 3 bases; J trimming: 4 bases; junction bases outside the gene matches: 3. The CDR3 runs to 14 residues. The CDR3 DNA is TGTGCCAGCAGCTTCCGACAGGGGGGCACTGAAGCTTTCTTT. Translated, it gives CASSFRQGGTEAFF.

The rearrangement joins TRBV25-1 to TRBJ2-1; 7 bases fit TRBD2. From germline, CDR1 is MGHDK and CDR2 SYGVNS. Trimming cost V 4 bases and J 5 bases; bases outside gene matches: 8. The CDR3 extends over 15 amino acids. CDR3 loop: CASSVWGLPDNEQFF. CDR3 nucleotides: TGTGCCAGCAGTGTTTGGGGACTACCAGACAATGAGCAGTTCTTC. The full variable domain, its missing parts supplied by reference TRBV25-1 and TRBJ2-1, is EADIYQTPRYLVIGTGKKITLECSQTMGHDKMYWYQQDPGMELHLIHYSYGVNSTEKGDLSSESTVSRIRTEHFPLTLESARPSHTSQYLCASSVWGLPDNEQFFGPGTRLTVL.

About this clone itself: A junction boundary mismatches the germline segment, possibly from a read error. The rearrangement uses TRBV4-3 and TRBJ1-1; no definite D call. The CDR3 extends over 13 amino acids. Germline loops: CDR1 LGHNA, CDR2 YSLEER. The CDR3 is CASSQAGDTEAFF. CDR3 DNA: TGCGCCAGCAGCCAAGCGGGAGACACGGAAGCTTTCTTT.

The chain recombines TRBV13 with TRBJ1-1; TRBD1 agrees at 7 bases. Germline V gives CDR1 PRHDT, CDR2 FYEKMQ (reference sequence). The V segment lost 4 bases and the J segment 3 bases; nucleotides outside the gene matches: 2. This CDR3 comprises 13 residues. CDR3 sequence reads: CASSSTGDTEAFF. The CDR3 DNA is TGTGCCAGCAGCTCCACAGGGGACACTGAAGCTTTCTTT. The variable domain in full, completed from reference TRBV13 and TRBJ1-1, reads AAGVIQSPRHLIKEKRETATLKCYPIPRHDTVYWYQQGPGQDPQFLISFYEKMQSDKGSIPDRFSAQQFSDYHSELNMSSLELGDSALYFCASSSTGDTEAFFGQGTRLTVV.

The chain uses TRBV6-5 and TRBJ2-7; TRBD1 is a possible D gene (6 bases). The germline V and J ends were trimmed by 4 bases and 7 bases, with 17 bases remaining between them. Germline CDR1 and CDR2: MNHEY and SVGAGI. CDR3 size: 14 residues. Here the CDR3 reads CASSFKGVYWEQYF. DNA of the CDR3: TGTGCCAGCAGTTTTAAGGGGGTGTACTGGGAGCAGTACTTC.

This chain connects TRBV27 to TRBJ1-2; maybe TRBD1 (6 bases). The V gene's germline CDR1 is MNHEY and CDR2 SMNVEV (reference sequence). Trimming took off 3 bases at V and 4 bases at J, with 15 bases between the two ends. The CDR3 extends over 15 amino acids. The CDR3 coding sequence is TGTGCCAGCAGTTTGGTGGGGGGGCAGTTCTATGGCTACACCTTC. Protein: CASSLVGGQFYGYTF.

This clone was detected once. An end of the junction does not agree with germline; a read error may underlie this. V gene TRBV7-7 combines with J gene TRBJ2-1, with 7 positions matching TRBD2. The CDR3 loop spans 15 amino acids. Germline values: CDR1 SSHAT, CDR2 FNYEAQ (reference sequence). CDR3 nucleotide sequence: TGTGCTAGCAGCTTAGTGGCGGGGGATTACAATGAGCAGTTCTTC. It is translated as CASSLVAGDYNEQFF.

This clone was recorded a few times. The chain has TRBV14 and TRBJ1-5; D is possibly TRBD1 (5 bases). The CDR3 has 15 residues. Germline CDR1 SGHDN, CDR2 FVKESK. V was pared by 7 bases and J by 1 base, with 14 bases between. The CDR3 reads CASTPAGGSNQPQHF. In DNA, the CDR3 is TGTGCCAGCACCCCCGCGGGGGGGAGCAATCAGCCCCAGCATTTT.

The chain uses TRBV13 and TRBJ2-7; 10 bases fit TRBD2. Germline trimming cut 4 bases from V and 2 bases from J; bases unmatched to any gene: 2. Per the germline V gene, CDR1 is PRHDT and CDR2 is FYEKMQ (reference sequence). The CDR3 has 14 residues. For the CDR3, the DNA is TGTGCCAGCAGCTCTAGCGGGAGACCCTACGAGCAGTACTTC. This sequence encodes CASSSSGRPYEQYF.

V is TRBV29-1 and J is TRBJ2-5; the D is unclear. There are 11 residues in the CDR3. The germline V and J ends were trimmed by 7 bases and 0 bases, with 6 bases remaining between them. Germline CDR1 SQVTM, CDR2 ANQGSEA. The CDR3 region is CSAGNQETQYF. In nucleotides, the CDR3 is TGCAGCGCAGGAAACCAAGAGACCCAGTACTTC.

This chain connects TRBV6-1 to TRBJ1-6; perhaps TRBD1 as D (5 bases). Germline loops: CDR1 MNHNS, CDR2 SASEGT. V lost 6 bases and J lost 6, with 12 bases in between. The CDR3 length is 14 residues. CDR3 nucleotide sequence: TGTGCCAGCAGGGAGGGGCGGGTTAATTCACCCCTCCACTTT. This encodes CASREGRVNSPLHF.